Below are 2 T cell receptor beta chains sequenced from a single sample in a study of T cell responses to AZD1222 COVID-19 vaccine. The method was immunoSEQ multiplex PCR; TCRdb's version includes in-frame clones alone and lacks a portion of them. The data show 79,000 or so clones, about 92% seen once. The sequencing used peripheral blood, collected 28 days after the second AZD1222 dose. The source of these receptors is an adult who received the AZD1222 COVID-19 vaccine.

J is TRBJ2-2 and V is TRBV6-5; 11 nucleotides line up with TRBD2. J gave up 3 bases and V 5 bases, and 2 bases lay outside the gene matches. The germline V gene encodes CDR1 MNHEY and CDR2 SVGAGI. CDR3 size: 15 residues. CDR3 region: CASSPGLADTGELFF. The CDR3 DNA is TGTGCCAGCAGTCCGGGACTAGCGGACACCGGGGAGCTGTTTTTT.

The CDR3 sequence: CASSPGTGQGGANVLTF. CDR3 sequence (DNA): TGTGCCAGCAGCCCAGGGACAGGGCAGGGTGGGGCCAACGTCCTGACTTTC. The rearrangement uses TRBV7-9 and TRBJ2-6, with 9 bases identical to TRBD1. With V trimmed by 5 bases and J by 3 bases, 8 bases remained unmatched. The V gene's germline CDR1 is SEHNR and CDR2 FQNEAQ (reference sequence). The length of the CDR3 is 17 residues.